Listed here are 28 T cell receptor beta chains from one sample, sequenced in a study of Ad26.COV2.S vaccination and SARS-CoV-2 variants. The sample's treatment: about 20 received Ad26.COV2.S at low or high dose, single or two shots; about 5 received placebo; per-sample allocation not given. Each sample was drawn 63 days after the first injection (of vaccine or placebo). Assay: immunoSEQ multiplex PCR; the TCRdb copy retains only in-frame clones and omits some. The table lists around 340,000 clones, about 88% of them singletons. The starting material was peripheral blood, obtained in a trial of Ad26.COV2.S vaccine versus placebo. The source is a person between 18 and 59 years old who received the Ad26.COV2.S COVID-19 vaccine or a placebo.

The chain is built from TRBV7-3 and TRBJ1-1; 7 bases match TRBD1. This CDR3 contains 15 residues. Germline V lookup: CDR1 SGHTA, CDR2 FQGTGA. The junction had 7 bases not matched to a gene; V was cut back by 2 bases and J by 4 bases. CDR3 amino acids: CASSLYQGGITEAFF. The CDR3 DNA reads TGTGCCAGCAGCTTATATCAGGGGGGAATCACTGAAGCTTTCTTT.

This clone came up many times. V and J are TRBV6-7 and TRBJ2-1; 11 nucleotides agree with TRBD2. TRBV6-7 counts as an open reading frame of uncertain function. The CDR3 covers 16 residues. V was pared by 1 base and J by 4 bases, with 3 bases of the junction left unmatched. The chain's CDR3 is CASSYWTSGLYNEQFF. For the CDR3, the DNA is TGTGCCAGCAGTTACTGGACTAGCGGGTTATACAATGAGCAGTTCTTC.

The rearrangement links TRBV4-3 to TRBJ1-1; maybe TRBD1 (6 bases). The CDR3 covers 14 residues. The germline V gene has CDR1 LGHNA and CDR2 YSLEER. Trimming cost V 3 bases and J 3 bases, with 11 bases left between them. CDR3 amino acids: CASSQNRVDTEAFF. The CDR3 region has the DNA TGCGCCAGCAGCCAGAACAGGGTGGACACTGAAGCTTTCTTT.

The J gene is TRBJ2-3, the V gene TRBV14; no clear D. The CDR3 totals 16 residues. Trimming cost V 6 bases and J 4 bases, with 20 bases left between them. CDR1 is SGHDN and CDR2 is FVKESK in the germline V gene. The CDR3 loop is CASSARSLTSPDTQYF. The CDR3 DNA reads TGTGCCAGCAGTGCTCGCAGTTTGACCTCCCCAGATACGCAGTATTTT. The variable domain in full, completed from reference TRBV14 and TRBJ2-3, reads EAGVTQFPSHSVIEKGQTVTLRCDPISGHDNLYWYRRVMGKEIKFLLHFVKESKQDESGMPNNRFLAERTGGTYSTLKVQPAELEDSGVYFCASSARSLTSPDTQYFGPGTRLTVL.

J is TRBJ1-5 and V is TRBV4-3; D unclear. The V gene lost 5 bases and the J gene lost 4 bases, with 12 bases spanning the gap. This CDR3 region has 14 residues. Per the germline V gene, CDR1 is LGHNA and CDR2 is YSLEER. CDR3 nucleotide sequence: TGCGCCAGCAGCTGGTCGGGAGATAATCAGCCCCAGCATTTT. Its protein product is CASSWSGDNQPQHF.

This clone appeared a single time. CDR3 protein: CSVDADTQYF. The CDR3 bases are TGCAGCGTTGATGCGGATACGCAGTATTTT. The chain has TRBV29-1 and TRBJ2-3; D gene unclear. The ends were cut back, 3 bases at V and 6 bases at J, with 4 bases in the middle. Germline V CDR1 and CDR2: SQVTM, ANQGSEA. CDR3 length equals 10 residues.

The chain combines TRBV2 with TRBJ1-5; tentatively, D is TRBD1 (5 bases). Germline lookup yields CDR1 SNHLY and CDR2 FYNNEI. The CDR3 totals 13 residues. Trimming removed 8 bases at V and 6 bases at J, with 14 bases between. In DNA, the CDR3 is TGTGCCAGCCATGGGGGGGTTTTTCAGCCCCAGCATTTT. As protein: CASHGGVFQPQHF.

This chain uses TRBV9 with TRBJ2-7, with D possibly being TRBD1 (5 bases). The germline gives CDR1 SGDLS, CDR2 YYNGEE. The CDR3 loop spans 14 amino acids. V dropped 3 bases and J dropped 6 bases, with 16 bases sitting between them. Written as DNA, the CDR3 is TGTGCCAGCAGCGAGGGTTTCGGCAGGGCCGAGCAGTACTTC. This codes for CASSEGFGRAEQYF.

The chain uses TRBV28 and TRBJ1-2; no firm D call. Germline CDR1 MDHEN, CDR2 SYDVKM. CDR3 size: 15 residues. The germline V and J ends were trimmed by 4 bases and 6 bases, with 18 bases remaining between them. The CDR3 protein is CASSSRTLWFHGYTF. The CDR3 coding sequence is TGTGCCAGCAGTTCCAGGACCTTATGGTTTCATGGCTACACCTTC.

This chain links TRBV4-1 with TRBJ2-4; D gene uncertain. Germline V gene sequence: CDR1 MGHRA, CDR2 YSYEKL. CDR3 length equals 14 residues. Trimming left V 0 bases short and J 8 bases short, with 11 bases between. CDR3 sequence reads: CASSQEVQADIQYF. As DNA, the CDR3 is TGCGCCAGCAGCCAAGAGGTGCAGGCTGACATTCAGTACTTC.

V gene TRBV28 combines with J gene TRBJ1-2; 12 bases fit TRBD1. J gave up 5 bases and V 7 bases, and 14 bases lay outside the gene matches. The CDR3 sequence is 17 residues long. Per the germline V gene, CDR1 is MDHEN and CDR2 is SYDVKM. The chain's CDR3 is CASNLFGTGGLGYGYTF. CDR3 DNA sequence: TGTGCCAGCAACTTATTCGGGACAGGGGGCCTCGGGTATGGCTACACCTTC.

The chain is built from TRBV6-2 or TRBV6-3 and TRBJ2-3, with 8 bases that match TRBD2. This CDR3 has 14 residues. Germline loops: CDR1 MNHEY, CDR2 SVGEGT. V shed 4 bases and J 4 bases; nucleotides not matched to a gene: 4. CDR3 nucleotide sequence: TGTGCCAGCAGTTTCGGACTAGCTCCAGATACGCAGTATTTT. Amino acids: CASSFGLAPDTQYF.

V and J are TRBV27 and TRBJ2-1, with D perhaps matching TRBD2 (6 bases). The germline V and J ends were trimmed by 5 bases and 3 bases, with 17 bases remaining between them. The CDR3 runs to 16 residues. Germline lookup yields CDR1 MNHEY and CDR2 SMNVEV (reference sequence). As DNA, the CDR3 is TGTGCCAGCAGTAGTAGTCCGGGACTTGTCTACAATGAGCAGTTCTTC. As protein: CASSSSPGLVYNEQFF.

The rearrangement joins TRBV23-1 to TRBJ2-7; 11 positions agree with TRBD1. TRBV23-1 is flagged as an ORF with uncertain function. The J segment lost 1 base and the V segment lost 4 bases, leaving 9 bases of the junction unmatched. This CDR3 contains 17 residues. In DNA form, the CDR3 reads TGCGCCAGCAGTCCATGGGGACAGGGGGGGTTATCCTACGAGCAGTACTTC. This codes for CASSPWGQGGLSYEQYF.

As DNA, the CDR3 is TGTGCCAGTAGTATTGCAGGGTTCCAAGAGACCCAGTACTTC. Translating gives CASSIAGFQETQYF. This rearrangement joins TRBV19 to TRBJ2-5; tentatively, D is TRBD1 (5 bases). CDR1 and CDR2 from the germline V gene are LNHDA and SQIVND (reference sequence). There are 14 residues in the CDR3. Trimming pared 3 bases from V and 1 base from J, leaving 9 bases between.

The gene calls are TRBV27 and TRBJ2-5, with 10 bases identical to TRBD1. With V trimmed by 4 bases and J by 5 bases, 7 bases remained unmatched. CDR3 length equals 15 residues. Germline V gene lookup returns CDR1 MNHEY and CDR2 SMNVEV (reference sequence). CDR3 bases: TGTGCCAGCAGTTCCGGGACAGGGGAGATTGAGACCCAGTACTTC. Protein product: CASSSGTGEIETQYF.

The rearrangement joins TRBV11-2 to TRBJ1-4; 11 nucleotides line up with TRBD1. The V gene's germline CDR1 is SGHAT and CDR2 FQNNGV. J lost 5 bases, V lost 6 bases, and 2 bases had no gene match. The CDR3 is 14 residues long. CDR3: CASRRTGGNEKLFF. In DNA, the CDR3 is TGTGCCAGCAGACGGACAGGGGGCAATGAAAAACTGTTTTTT. The full variable domain, in which reference TRBV11-2 and TRBJ1-4 provide the parts outside the CDR3, is EAGVAQSPRYKIIEKRQSVAFWCNPISGHATLYWYQQILGQGPKLLIQFQNNGVVDDSQLPKDRFSAERLKGVDSTLKIQPAKLEDSAVYLCASRRTGGNEKLFFGSGTQLSVL.

The J gene is TRBJ1-4, the V gene TRBV18; D gene uncertain. The CDR3 has 13 amino acids. V lost 2 bases, J lost 5 bases, and 6 bases lay in between. Germline CDR1 and CDR2: KGHSH and LQKENI. CDR3 bases: TGTGCCAGCTCACCAAATAGGAATGAAAAACTGTTTTTT. Protein: CASSPNRNEKLFF.

The chain uses TRBV2 and TRBJ1-1, with a weak D call TRBD1 (5 bases). There are 17 residues in the CDR3. Germline CDR1 and CDR2: SNHLY and FYNNEI. V was pared by 3 bases and J by 7 bases, with 24 bases between. The CDR3 bases are TGTGCCAGCAGTGATCAGGGACGCTACCTTCCCCAGGATGAAGCTTTCTTT. Amino acid sequence: CASSDQGRYLPQDEAFF.

The chain links TRBV12-3 or TRBV12-4 to TRBJ1-2; the D gene is possibly TRBD1 (6 bases). V was pared by 8 bases and J by 8 bases, with 15 bases between. The CDR3 runs to 12 residues. The CDR3 loop reads CASRKGVDGYTF. The CDR3 region has the DNA TGTGCCAGCCGTAAGGGGGTAGACGGCTACACCTTC.

The rearrangement uses TRBV30 and TRBJ1-5, with D possibly being TRBD1 (5 bases). Germline V gene data show CDR1 as GTSNPN and CDR2 as SVGIG (reference sequence). This CDR3 has 14 residues. Trimming shortened V by 4 bases and J by 4 bases, and 14 bases separated the two germline ends. This CDR3 is CAWTVGDGNQPQHF. CDR3 nucleotides: TGTGCCTGGACTGTGGGGGACGGGAATCAGCCCCAGCATTTT.

The chain carries TRBV6-2 or TRBV6-3 and TRBJ2-7; 12 nucleotides line up with TRBD2. Germline loops: CDR1 MNHEY, CDR2 SVGEGT. V gave up 6 bases and J gave up 5 bases; unmatched junction bases: 8. CDR3 length: 15 amino acids. CDR3 protein: CASSLRLAGAHEQYF. The CDR3 DNA is TGTGCCAGCAGCCTGAGACTAGCGGGAGCACACGAGCAGTACTTC.

The chain joins TRBV6-2 or TRBV6-3 to TRBJ2-1; maybe TRBD2 (6 bases). Per germline, CDR1 MNHEY and CDR2 SVGEGT. With 5 bases removed from V and 4 bases from J, the gap between germline ends came to 9 bases. The CDR3 spans 13 residues. CDR3 residues: CASSIREYNEQFF. The CDR3 nucleotides are TGTGCCAGCAGTATCCGGGAGTACAATGAGCAGTTCTTC.

The table lists this clone with many counts. The J gene is TRBJ2-2, the V gene TRBV5-1, with a tentative D call TRBD1 (6 bases). V was cut by 4 bases and J by 6 bases, with 10 bases left in between. The CDR3 totals 13 residues. Per germline, CDR1 SGHRS and CDR2 YFSETQ. The CDR3 sequence: CASSGRGSGELFF. In DNA, the CDR3 is TGCGCCAGCAGCGGCAGGGGCTCCGGGGAGCTGTTTTTT.

Only one count was recorded for this clone. The rearrangement uses TRBV19 and TRBJ1-2; 10 nucleotides match TRBD1. The CDR3 loop spans 15 amino acids. After removal of 8 bases from V and 6 bases from J, the junction contained 12 bases not matched to a gene. Per the germline V gene, CDR1 is LNHDA and CDR2 is SQIVND (reference sequence). CDR3 nucleotides: TGTGCCAGTCTACCCGACAGGGGGCTTTGGAATGGCTACACCTTC. Protein product: CASLPDRGLWNGYTF.

This clone was picked up a small number of times. The chain is built from TRBV4-3 and TRBJ2-2, with 7 bases fitting TRBD1. Trimming at V came to 0 bases and at J to 4 bases, leaving 5 bases not matched to a gene. Germline-derived CDR1 and CDR2 are LGHNA and YSLEER. The CDR3 totals 16 residues. The CDR3 sequence is CASSQDPDRTTGELFF. The CDR3, as DNA: TGCGCCAGCAGCCAAGACCCGGACAGGACCACCGGGGAGCTGTTTTTT.

The chain recombines TRBV7-2 with TRBJ1-1; D not resolved. V was shortened by 1 base and J by 4 bases, with 10 bases between the two germline ends. This CDR3 has 14 amino acids. Per the germline V gene, CDR1 is SGHTA and CDR2 is FQGNSA. The CDR3 DNA is TGTGCCAGCAGCTTAGACAGACTGGGCACTGAAGCTTTCTTT. Its translation: CASSLDRLGTEAFF.

The rearrangement links TRBV5-1 to TRBJ2-7; weak D call: TRBD1 (6 bases). CDR1 is SGHRS, CDR2 YFSETQ, per germline. CDR3 length: 13 residues. Trimming cost V 6 bases and J 5 bases, with 15 bases left between them. CDR3 region: CASKTANRDEQYF. The CDR3 DNA is TGCGCCAGCAAAACAGCTAACAGGGACGAGCAGTACTTC.